One T cell receptor beta chain is described in this entry. The antigen is not known. Trimming cost V 5 bases and J 4 bases, with 9 bases left between them. Germline CDR1 is SGHTA and CDR2 is FQGTGA. CDR3 length: 13 residues. Data came from immunoSEQ multiplex PCR; TCRdb stores just in-frame clones and leaves some out. The sample holds around 150,000 clones; 92% are singletons and the top ten take roughly 4.4%. This sample is drawn from a study of T cell responses to AZD1222 COVID-19 vaccine. General observations from the study: Across the whole spike, CD4 TCRs peaked at regions 160-218 and 743-854. Baseline serostatus was positive in only a handful of AZD1222 recipients. Breadth and depth of Spike-specific TCRs rose after two AZD1222 doses. Nearly half of spike-specific TCRs reportedly target unmutated variant regions.

Sequenced material: peripheral blood, taken on day 0 of MenACWY control vaccination. The rearrangement uses TRBV7-3 and TRBJ1-5; D ambiguous. The origin of this receptor is an adult in good health. In DNA, the CDR3 is TGTGCCAGCAGCCAGGACGGTAATCAGCCCCAGCATTTT. This sequence encodes CASSQDGNQPQHF. Combining the CDR3 with reference TRBV7-3 and TRBJ1-5 gives the whole variable domain GAGVSQTPSNKVTEKGKYVELRCDPISGHTALYWYRQSLGQGPEFLIYFQGTGAADDSGLPNDRFFAVRPEGSVSTLKIQRTERGDSAVYLCASSQDGNQPQHFGDGTRLSIL.